The T cell receptor (beta chain) described here comes from a study of identical twins (dated by TCRdb to about 2016). Background for the entire study: To test whether fetal clonotypes persist, the study used deep sequencing on TCR alpha and beta repertoires from monozygotic twins, unrelated adults of various ages, and cord blood. To rule out contamination, the twin experiments were replicated at different times with different library preparation protocols.

Counted from cysteine to phenylalanine, this CDR3 has 17 amino acids. Only CDR3 DNA is held: 51 bases, read in frame from base 1. V is cut by 1 base and J by 4 bases, and the space between the germline ends is 17 bases. According to the germline V gene, CDR1 reads MGHDK and CDR2 reads SYGVNS. Library prep was done by 5' RACE. TCRdb names Illumina HiSeq 2000 as the instrument used. A universal primer binding site was added through template switching, and the final cDNA carried a unique molecular identifier so that TCR cDNA molecules could be counted accurately. Specific primers in the conserved constant-segment region were used to synthesize first-strand cDNA for the TCR alpha and beta chains. To control for contamination, every cDNA library carried two barcodes: a SMART-Mk sample barcode plus Illumina barcodes. TruSeq adapter sequences along with Illumina sample barcodes were introduced in two successive PCR steps. Sequencing of the TCR alpha and beta cDNA libraries was done on the Illumina HiSeq platform using custom primers. For the original study's pipeline: MiGEC processed the raw reads to extract unique molecular identifiers, while MiXCR was used to determine the CDR3 positions. Recombination models were inferred per individual with the repgenHMM and IGoR tools using an EM algorithm. Shared clonotype analysis was performed with the tcR package in R, normalizing sharing by the product of cloneset sizes. Out-of-frame nonproductive sequences were analyzed to study raw recombination free of thymic and clonal selection effects. TCRdb itself trimmed the public reads at Q25 with fastp, ran MiXCR and retained productive beta chains. Each entry is one CDR3 protein sequence, shown with its most common DNA and genes. The V and J calls come from TCRdb's annotation, not from the publication. For this sample the table gives fewer than 800,000 distinct CDR3 sequences, of which under 8.5% were detected only once. The leading ten clones occupy 1.5% to 2% of the sample.

Comments on this clonotype: Its antigen is currently not known. Base qualities are not at hand, and no much larger clone is one base apart.

General findings and caveats noted by the study authors: Excess twin sharing in beta out-of-frame sequences was weaker because fewer shared sequences lowered the signal-to-noise ratio. Abundant cord blood beta clonotypes had fewer insertions, young adult naive repertoires showed a similar but weaker trend, and memory repertoires showed no such trend. Zero-insertion analyses could be partly confounded by invariant T cells such as MAIT and iNKT, although diverse VJ usage argued against such confounding for most clonotypes. Compared with coincidental sharing between unrelated individuals, an excess of low generation-probability sequences was observed among out-of-frame TCR alpha sequences shared between twins. Conclusions relied on cross-sectional statistical analysis, since the same donors could not be followed over many years. In monozygotic twins, recombination models systematically underestimated out-of-frame TCR alpha sharing, but the models matched the sharing seen between unrelated individuals.

Every donor in the study was a healthy Caucasian. The twin cohort consisted of three pairs of female monozygotic twins, all aged about 18 to 30 years. Peripheral blood mononuclear cells were used as the source from which RNA for TCR libraries was isolated. The data also belong to a second study, concerning yellow fever vaccine responses in identical twins. As that second study puts it: The T cell response to vaccination in identical twins was reported by the authors to appear partly convergent and partly personalized. Focusing on identical twins, the study followed the T cell clones that responded to the vaccine, and did so with precision.

Sequencing used PBMCs. The source is a woman younger than 30 in good health. This sequence uses TRBV25-1 and TRBJ2-4, with the D gene tentatively TRBD1 or TRBD2, based on 5 matching bases in each. The nucleotide sequence reads as follows: TGTGCCAGCAGTGAATCCGGTATAATAGGGACGAAAAACATTCAGTACTTC. Translated, it reads CASSESGIIGTKNIQYF.